The 3 T cell receptor beta chains below all came from one sample that was sequenced in a study of PD-1 blockade in classical Hodgkin lymphoma. The repertoire was sequenced with immunoSEQ multiplex PCR; TCRdb's copy has only in-frame clones and lacks some. The profile shows approximately 12,000 clones, 75% of them singletons. Each patient's relapse followed autologous stem cell transplantation, and brentuximab vedotin exposure varied. Specimen: peripheral blood mononuclear cells (PBMCs), collected at baseline. These receptors all come from a human donor with classical Hodgkin lymphoma.

This chain connects TRBV19 to TRBJ1-1; tentative D call: TRBD1 (5 bases). The CDR3 consists of 11 residues. Germline CDR1 LNHDA, CDR2 SQIVND (reference sequence). V was trimmed by 3 bases and J by 14 bases, leaving 13 bases between them. Here the CDR3 DNA reads TGTGCCAGTAGTATCTGGCAGGGAAACTTCTTT. Protein: CASSIWQGNFF.

This clone was observed once. The V and J genes are TRBV4-1 and TRBJ1-4; possibly TRBD1 for D (6 bases). The CDR3 is 17 residues long. Trimming stripped 3 bases from V and 8 bases from J, with 22 bases between. The germline V gene has CDR1 MGHRA and CDR2 YSYEKL. For the CDR3, the DNA is TGCGCCAGCAGCCATAGACAGGCGGGGAGTGTCAGGGAAAAACTGTTTTTT. Translation: CASSHRQAGSVREKLFF.

The rearrangement links TRBV7-7 to TRBJ2-2; D is uncertain. Germline CDR1 reads SSHAT; CDR2 reads FNYEAQ (reference sequence). The CDR3 contains 14 residues. The ends were cut back, 6 bases at V and 4 bases at J, with 12 bases in the middle. The CDR3 loop reads CASSYQVGTGELFF. In DNA, the CDR3 is TGTGCCAGCAGTTACCAAGTTGGCACCGGGGAGCTGTTTTTT.